This TCR beta chain was documented in a study of PD-1 blockade in classical Hodgkin lymphoma. Trimming shortened V by 5 bases and J by 3 bases, and 13 bases separated the two germline ends. The germline CDR1 and CDR2 sequences are MNHNS and SASEGT. The CDR3 has 15 amino acids. Details on this clone: Its antigen is not identified.

Every one of the patients relapsed after autologous stem cell transplantation (brentuximab vedotin exposure was variable). Whole-study findings and limits: Lower baseline TCR diversity was reported for newly diagnosed patients than for healthy donors. The study found that TCR diversity rose significantly by C4D1 in CD4+ but not CD8+ cells.

Libraries were prepared by immunoSEQ multiplex PCR; TCRdb keeps only in-frame clonotypes and omits some of them. The sample has 21,000 or so clones, 77% seen once. This specimen was peripheral blood mononuclear cells (PBMCs), taken before the second cycle of nivolumab. The receptor comes from a human donor with classical Hodgkin lymphoma. The chain couples TRBV6-1 to TRBJ2-2; D unresolved. The CDR3 DNA sequence: TGTGCCAGCAGTCCTGACACCCTTTACACCGGGGAGCTGTTTTTT. Its translation: CASSPDTLYTGELFF.